One T cell receptor (beta chain) is described in this entry. The antigen remains undetermined. Profiling relied on immunoSEQ multiplex PCR, and the TCRdb table lists in-frame clones only, not all of them. This table holds approximately 980,000 clones, around 80% found once. Germline CDR1 and CDR2: SNHLY and FYNNEI. V shed 6 bases and J shed 3 bases, with 12 bases lying between them. This CDR3 is built from 13 residues. This sample was included in a study of shared clonotypes between healthy human individuals. Study in general: Ranging from 18 to 49 in age, donors were a couple of women and three men.

Overall study findings and caveats: With few donors, the genetic and exposure-history diversity represented was limited.

This sequence joins TRBV2 and TRBJ2-7; possible D gene TRBD2, 6 bases. This clonotype was obtained from a man aged 18 to 30 in good health. Sequenced input: memory CD4+ T cells sorted from blood. Stated subset: CD45RA-negative fraction. The CDR3 region has the DNA TGTGCCAGCAGGACAACTAGCAGCTACGAGCAGTACTTC. Encoded protein: CASRTTSSYEQYF.